The following is a T cell receptor beta chain sequence with its context. Its binding antigen is unknown. Per-base quality was not reported, and no clone a single base away is much larger than it. Measured from the cysteine to the phenylalanine, the CDR3 is 14 residues long. Only the CDR3 portion is preserved as DNA: 42 bases, with reading frame beginning at the first base. Relative to germline, V is 7 bases shorter and J is 0 bases shorter, with 11 bases between their ends. The germline V gene specifies MDHEN as CDR1 and SYDVKM as CDR2. This sample is part of a study of blood T cell repertoires in COVID-19 (dated by TCRdb to the early 2020s). Study-wide context: Collaborator samples came from the United States, Italy and Spain and covered acute and convalescent phases of COVID-19. The sample metadata nearly always contained a de-identified subject ID, COVID-19 status, age in years and sex. Where HLA class I and class II types were available, the types were taken from metadata supplied by the sample provider, not from assay-based typing. The repertoires were made available in a free public database intended to serve as a resource for research on the immune response to SARS-CoV-2. The material from the prospective study consisted of cDNA or gDNA derived from T cells, B-cell-depleted T cells, or PBMCs. The samples were drawn from the first 160 participants of the ongoing ImmuneRACE study and from 950 to 1,500 subjects provided by 6 global collaborators. The dataset comprised deeply sampled blood TCRbeta repertoires from subjects exposed to, actively infected with, or recovered from COVID-19. Paper-wide results and their limitations: How much clinical and demographic metadata was included differed by source and by participant, and the metadata was provided uncurated.

Participants in the prospective study were aged roughly 18 to 89 years, lived in 20 to 25 United States geographic areas, and enrolled through a virtual design. In the prospective study, cohorts were assigned on the basis of participant-reported clinical history obtained from a screening survey and a study questionnaire. For ImmuneRACE Cohort 3, a participant was defined as recovered based on two consecutive negative NP/OP PCR tests, clearance by a healthcare professional, or resolution of symptoms. In the prospective study, mobile phlebotomists collected whole blood, serum and a nasopharyngeal or oropharyngeal swab from each participant. Prospective study participants could optionally give additional blood draws and questionnaires over a roughly two-month period. Prospective study blood samples were shipped either frozen or at room temperature before DNA extraction. TCRbeta CDR3 regions were amplified from genomic DNA using the immunoSEQ Assay, a bias-controlled multiplex PCR. The authors' analysis ran thus. Nucleated cell counts per sample were estimated from amplification of reference gene primers within the assay. To quantify the absolute abundance of each unique TCRbeta CDR3 rearrangement, sequence reads were collapsed and filtered. For each sample, productive Simpson clonality was calculated by taking the square root of Simpson's diversity index across productive rearrangements. TCRdb took over this immuneACCESS table, retaining in-frame rearrangements with V and J assigned. Such tables are incomplete; in checked studies, under half of the missing clones stem from an unresolved V gene, and the remainder is unexplained. D and trimming come from the DNA, and the V and J calls and clone size come from that table. In all, the sample holds 150,000 to 200,000 clones, and less than 85% of those were seen once. The biggest ten clones account for about 12% of the sample.

Material: PBMCs or T cells enriched from blood (not recorded which). The chain is encoded by TRBV28 joined to TRBJ2-3; the best D guess is TRBD1, with 5 bases matching. This clonotype was obtained from a man between 50 and 59 years old who had recovered from COVID-19. The DNA sequence follows: TGTGCCAGCAAATGGGGCACTAGCACAGATACGCAGTATTTT. The resulting protein is CASKWGTSTDTQYF.